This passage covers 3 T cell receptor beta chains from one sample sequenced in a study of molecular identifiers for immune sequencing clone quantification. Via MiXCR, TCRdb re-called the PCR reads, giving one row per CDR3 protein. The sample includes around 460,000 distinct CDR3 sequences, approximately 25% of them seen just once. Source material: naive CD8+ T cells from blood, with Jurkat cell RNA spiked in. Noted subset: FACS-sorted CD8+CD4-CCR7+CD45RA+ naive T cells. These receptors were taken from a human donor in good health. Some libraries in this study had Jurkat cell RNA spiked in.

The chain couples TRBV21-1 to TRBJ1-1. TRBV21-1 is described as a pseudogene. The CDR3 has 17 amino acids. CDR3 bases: TGTGCCAGCAGCCCAAGTCGACCTCCCGGCATGAACACTGGAGCTTTCTTT. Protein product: CASSPSRPPGMNTGAFF.

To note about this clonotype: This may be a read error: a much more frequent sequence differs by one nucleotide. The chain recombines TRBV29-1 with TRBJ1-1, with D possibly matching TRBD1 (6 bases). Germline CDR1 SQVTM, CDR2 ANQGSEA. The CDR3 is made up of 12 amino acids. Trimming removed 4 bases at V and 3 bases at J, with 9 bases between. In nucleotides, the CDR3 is TGCAGCGTTGGGACAGTGGACACTGAAGCTTTCTTT. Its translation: CSVGTVDTEAFF.

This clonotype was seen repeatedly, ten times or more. CDR3 sequence (DNA): TGTGCCAGCAGCCCCCAGGGAAACTCTGGAAACACCATATATTTT. Translating gives CASSPQGNSGNTIYF. The gene calls are TRBV9 and TRBJ1-3; TRBD1 is a possible D gene (5 bases). V was pared by 4 bases and J by 0 bases, with 11 bases between. The germline gives CDR1 SGDLS, CDR2 YYNGEE. This CDR3 has 15 residues.